This paragraph covers one T cell receptor beta chain sequence. Autoimmune disease history or systemic immunosuppression was exclusionary. The entry originates in a study of OX40 agonist ivuxolimab in advanced cancers. Across the whole study: Ivuxolimab, an agonistic anti-OX40 (CD134) antibody, was given to patients.

Measured with immunoSEQ multiplex PCR; TCRdb has only the in-frame clones, and not every one. Altogether approximately 70,000 clones are present, approximately 86% being singletons, with the ten largest covering 0.8% to 0.9%. CDR3 length equals 11 residues. CDR1 is MDHEN, CDR2 SYDVKM, per germline. V gave up 5 bases and J gave up 4 bases, with 5 bases separating them. Sequenced material: CD4+ or CD8+ T cells sorted from blood, taken in a trial of the OX40 agonist ivuxolimab. The receptor was derived from an adult with an advanced solid tumor such as melanoma, head and neck, liver or kidney cancer. The V call is TRBV28, the J call TRBJ1-2; no clear D. The CDR3: CASSNSYGYTF. In nucleotides, the CDR3 is TGTGCCAGCAGTAACAGCTATGGCTACACCTTC.